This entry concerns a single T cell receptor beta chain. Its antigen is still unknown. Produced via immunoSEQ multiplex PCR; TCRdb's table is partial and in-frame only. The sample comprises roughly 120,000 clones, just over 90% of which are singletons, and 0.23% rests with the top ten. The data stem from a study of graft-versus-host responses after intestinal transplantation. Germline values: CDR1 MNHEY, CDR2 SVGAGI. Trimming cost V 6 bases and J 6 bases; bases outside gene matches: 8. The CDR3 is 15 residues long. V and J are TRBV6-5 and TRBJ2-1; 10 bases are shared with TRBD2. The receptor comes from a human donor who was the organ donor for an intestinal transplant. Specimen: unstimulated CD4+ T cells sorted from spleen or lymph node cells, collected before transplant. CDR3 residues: CASRRRTSGTNEQFF. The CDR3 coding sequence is TGTGCCAGCAGACGACGGACTAGCGGAACCAATGAGCAGTTCTTC.